This TCR beta chain was identified in a study of blood T cells in healthy people across ages. Notes on the study in general: With age, beta diversity per million T cells declined roughly linearly, significantly by 30 to 40.

Next came a second PCR, run for about 7 to 12 cycles, which used a sample-barcoded 5' primer along with a J-beta primer mix. One entry per CDR3 protein results from TCRdb running MiXCR on the 5' RACE reads. The table has hundreds of thousands of distinct CDR3 sequences, nearly 60% seen once. In regard to this clonotype: Its cognate antigen is unknown.

The CDR3 is made up of 10 amino acids. In germline, CDR1 is DFQATT, CDR2 SNEGSKA (reference sequence). The V end was cut by 6 bases, the J end by 4 bases, with 6 bases between. Each donor supplied ten milliliters of peripheral blood. A minimum of 5 micrograms of total RNA was extracted per sample. The TCR comes from a man younger than 40 in good health. The chain carries TRBV20-1 and TRBJ1-2; no clear D gene. The source material was blood. As DNA, the CDR3 is TGCAGTGCAGAAGTCTATGGCTACACCTTC. Its protein is CSAEVYGYTF.